This is a list of T cell receptor beta chains from one sample in a study of CD8+ T cells in alopecia areata. Measured with immunoSEQ multiplex PCR; TCRdb has only the in-frame clones, and not every one. The data show around 100,000 clones, with about 60% seen just once and around 8.5% held by the top ten. The sequenced sample consisted of CD4+ T cells sorted from blood. These TCRs come from a human donor in good health. Each CDR3 is given with its conserved first and last residue. Each record gives: V gene, clone size, D gene, J gene, CDR3 DNA, CDR3 protein. The D gene is left open where the match is weak. Clone size, where shown, is once, few, many, or a class for clones that have expanded.

V gene: TRBV5-1; clone size: few; D gene: .; J gene: TRBJ1-1; CDR3 DNA: TGCGCCAGCAGCTTGGGGGCCGGGTCCACTGAAGCTTTCTTT; CDR3 protein: CASSLGAGSTEAFF
V gene: TRBV5-8; clone size: .; D gene: .; J gene: TRBJ2-5; CDR3 DNA: TGTGCCAGCAGCTTGGCCCGGCAAGAGACCCAGTACTTC; CDR3 protein: CASSLARQETQYF
V gene: TRBV2; clone size: few; D gene: TRBD1; J gene: TRBJ2-7; CDR3 DNA: TGTGCCAGCAGTTCGACAGGGCAAAAAAAAGTTCAGAGCTCCTACGAGCAGTACTTC; CDR3 protein: CASSSTGQKKVQSSYEQYF
V gene: TRBV18; clone size: .; D gene: TRBD1; J gene: TRBJ1-1; CDR3 DNA: TGTGCCAGCTCACAACAGGGGGCAAACACTGAAGCTTTCTTT; CDR3 protein: CASSQQGANTEAFF
V gene: TRBV4-3; clone size: .; D gene: .; J gene: TRBJ2-1; CDR3 DNA: TGCGCCAGCAGCCAGGTCGTAGTAGGCTCCTACAATGAGCAGTTCTTC; CDR3 protein: CASSQVVVGSYNEQFF
V gene: TRBV25-1; clone size: .; D gene: .; J gene: TRBJ2-7; CDR3 DNA: TGTGCCAGCAGTGATTGGGACGAGCAGTACTTC; CDR3 protein: CASSDWDEQYF
V gene: TRBV2; clone size: .; D gene: .; J gene: TRBJ1-5; CDR3 DNA: TGTGCCAGCAGTACCTCGGGCGGAAGCAATCAGCCCCAGCATTTT; CDR3 protein: CASSTSGGSNQPQHF
V gene: TRBV2; clone size: .; D gene: TRBD1; J gene: TRBJ2-7; CDR3 DNA: TGTGCCAGCAACCACCGGGACAGGGGAAACGAGCAGTACTTC; CDR3 protein: CASNHRDRGNEQYF
V gene: TRBV30; clone size: .; D gene: .; J gene: TRBJ1-1; CDR3 DNA: TGTGCCTGGAGTGTCTATCGGAACACTGAAGCTTTCTTT; CDR3 protein: CAWSVYRNTEAFF
V gene: TRBV30; clone size: .; D gene: .; J gene: TRBJ1-2; CDR3 DNA: TGTGCCTGGAGGGCCGACGTGATGAGGGGCGGCTACACCTTC; CDR3 protein: CAWRADVMRGGYTF
V gene: TRBV9; clone size: .; D gene: TRBD2; J gene: TRBJ2-1; CDR3 DNA: TGTGCCAGCAGCCCGAGCGGGGGGGCCTGGAGTGAGCAGTTCTTC; CDR3 protein: CASSPSGGAWSEQFF
V gene: TRBV5-4; clone size: once; D gene: .; J gene: TRBJ1-1; CDR3 DNA: TGTGCCAGCAGCTCTGAGCGGAGGGGGACTGAAGCTTTCTTT; CDR3 protein: CASSSERRGTEAFF
V gene: TRBV25-1; clone size: .; D gene: TRBD1; J gene: TRBJ1-6; CDR3 DNA: TGTGCCAGCCGGACAGGGAATTCACCCCTCCACTTT; CDR3 protein: CASRTGNSPLHF
V gene: TRBV29-1; clone size: few; D gene: .; J gene: TRBJ2-7; CDR3 DNA: TGCAGCGTTGGTGGAGTCCTCTCCTACGAGCAGTACTTC; CDR3 protein: CSVGGVLSYEQYF
V gene: TRBV6-6; clone size: .; D gene: .; J gene: TRBJ1-5; CDR3 DNA: TGTGCCAGCAGTCTTACGTCCAGGGCTGGCAATCAGCCCCAGCATTTT; CDR3 protein: CASSLTSRAGNQPQHF
V gene: TRBV7-9; clone size: once; D gene: .; J gene: TRBJ2-1; CDR3 DNA: TGTGCCAGCAGCCCCGGACCGCCCACTGCGTTCTTC; CDR3 protein: CASSPGPPTAFF
V gene: TRBV7-9; clone size: many; D gene: .; J gene: TRBJ1-2; CDR3 DNA: TGTGCCAGCAGCTTAGGAGGCAGTTCTAACTATGGCTACACCTTC; CDR3 protein: CASSLGGSSNYGYTF
V gene: TRBV7-2; clone size: many; D gene: .; J gene: TRBJ2-7; CDR3 DNA: TGTGCCAGCAGCTTCGGGCAGTTCTTCAACGAGCAGTACTTC; CDR3 protein: CASSFGQFFNEQYF
V gene: TRBV29-1; clone size: few; D gene: TRBD2; J gene: TRBJ2-3; CDR3 DNA: TGCAGCGTTGCGAGCGGGGGGGCTACAGATACGCAGTATTTT; CDR3 protein: CSVASGGATDTQYF
V gene: TRBV30; clone size: .; D gene: .; J gene: TRBJ1-5; CDR3 DNA: TGTGCCTGGAGTCTGGACAGCCTCAATCAGCCCCAGCATTTT; CDR3 protein: CAWSLDSLNQPQHF
V gene: TRBV2; clone size: .; D gene: TRBD1; J gene: TRBJ1-2; CDR3 DNA: TGTGCCAGCAGTACAGGGGACGGCTACACCTTC; CDR3 protein: CASSTGDGYTF
V gene: TRBV27; clone size: few; D gene: .; J gene: TRBJ1-6; CDR3 DNA: TGTGCCAGCAGCTGGTCGGCGGGGGATAATTCACCCCTCCACTTT; CDR3 protein: CASSWSAGDNSPLHF
V gene: TRBV29-1; clone size: .; D gene: .; J gene: TRBJ1-2; CDR3 DNA: TGCAGCGTTGAACCCCGGGACCTAATCTATGGCTACACCTTC; CDR3 protein: CSVEPRDLIYGYTF
V gene: TRBV28; clone size: few; D gene: .; J gene: TRBJ2-7; CDR3 DNA: TGTGCCAGCAGTACTATACGGGGGATTAACGAGCAGTACTTC; CDR3 protein: CASSTIRGINEQYF
V gene: TRBV18; clone size: many; D gene: .; J gene: TRBJ2-1; CDR3 DNA: TGTGCCAGCTCACCCCTTCCCCCGCAGCGGAGCTACAATGAGCAGTTCTTC; CDR3 protein: CASSPLPPQRSYNEQFF